The source of this T cell receptor (beta chain) is a study of blood T cell repertoires in COVID-19. On the study more broadly: The United States, Italy and Spain were the sources of the acute and convalescent COVID-19 samples. T cells, B-cell-depleted T cells, or PBMCs supplied cDNA or gDNA.

The CDR3 has 15 amino acids. V shed 4 bases and J shed 0 bases, with 13 bases lying between them. CDR1 and CDR2 (germline): GTSNPN, SVGIG (reference sequence). This clone has more than one count but fewer than ten. Source study methods: Estimation of nucleated cell counts was performed using reference gene primer amplification. Clones were read by immunoSEQ multiplex PCR, and TCRdb kept only the in-frame ones, dropping some. The D gene and trimming were derived from the DNA, and the V and J assignments and clone size from that table. Of 73,000 or so clones in the sample, 73% were seen once. Sequencing used peripheral blood. The rearrangement uses TRBV30 and TRBJ1-3; perhaps TRBD1 as D (6 bases). This sequence was found in a man aged 55-75 years with acute or convalescent COVID-19. CDR3: CAWIQKGGSGNTIYF. Written as DNA, the CDR3 is TGTGCCTGGATTCAAAAAGGGGGCTCTGGAAACACCATATATTTT. The full variable domain, its missing parts supplied by reference TRBV30 and TRBJ1-3, is SQTIHQWPATLVQPVGSPLSLECTVEGTSNPNLYWYRQAAGRGLQLLFYSVGIGQISSEVPQNLSASRPQDRQFILSSKKLLLSDSGFYLCAWIQKGGSGNTIYFGEGSWLTVV.